This TCR beta chain appears in the sequencing data of a study of T cells in Graves' hyperthyroidism and ophthalmopathy. Regions amplified from RNA transcripts were the TCR beta CDR3 regions. RT-PCR in the first round (using the HTBI primer set) targeted the TCR CDR3. One entry per CDR3 protein, called by TCRdb with MiXCR from the multiplex PCR reads. This repertoire shows approximately 300,000 distinct CDR3 sequences, roughly a fifth found once; its top ten account for roughly 40%. Clinical symptoms, serum thyroxine, TRAb, thyroid ultrasound and orbital computed tomography informed diagnoses. The CDR3 covers 14 residues. The V gene's germline CDR1 is MDHEN and CDR2 SYDVKM. V lost 6 bases to trimming and J lost 1 base, with 13 bases between them.

The rearrangement links TRBV28 to TRBJ2-7; D not certain. The TCR comes from a man in his fifties or sixties with Graves' ophthalmopathy. Sample: blood. The CDR3 sequence is CASRKRETSYEQYF. The CDR3 region has the DNA TGTGCCAGCAGAAAGCGAGAAACGTCCTACGAGCAGTACTTC.